The rows below give T cell receptor beta chains drawn from one sample of a study of shared clonotypes between healthy human individuals. The repertoire was sequenced with immunoSEQ multiplex PCR; TCRdb's copy has only in-frame clones and lacks some. This sample yields under 600,000 clones, of which around 97% are seen a single time; about 0.06% belongs to the top ten. Source material: naive CD4+ T cells sorted from blood. The receptor set was obtained from a woman in her thirties in good health. CDR3s include the opening cysteine and the closing phenylalanine or tryptophan. Fields, in order: V gene, D gene, clone size, J gene, CDR3 DNA, CDR3 protein. The D gene is left open where the match is weak. Some rows have no size entry. The others give once, few or many, or a class for an expanded clone.

V: TRBV11-2
D: TRBD2
size: -
J: TRBJ2-1
DNA: TGTGCCAGCAGCAAAAGACTAGCGGGGTCCTCCTACAATGAGCAGTTCTTC
CDR3: CASSKRLAGSSYNEQFF

V: TRBV20-1
D: -
size: -
J: TRBJ1-2
DNA: TGCAGTGCTAGAGATAACTATGGCTACACCTTC
CDR3: CSARDNYGYTF

V: TRBV7-8
D: -
size: -
J: TRBJ1-1
DNA: TGTGCCAGCAGCTTAACGGGTAGGTCTGAAGCTTTCTTT
CDR3: CASSLTGRSEAFF

V: TRBV9
D: TRBD2
size: -
J: TRBJ2-7
DNA: TGTGCCAGCAGTCCCGAGGGGACTAGCGGCTCCTACGAGCAGTACTTC
CDR3: CASSPEGTSGSYEQYF

V: TRBV18
D: -
size: -
J: TRBJ2-7
DNA: TGTGCCAGCTGGGGGGGCATCCAGGCGCCCTACGAGCAGTACTTC
CDR3: CASWGGIQAPYEQYF

V: TRBV19
D: TRBD1
size: -
J: TRBJ2-5
DNA: TGTGCCAGTAGTGCCGGACAGGGAGACTGGGAGACCCAGTACTTC
CDR3: CASSAGQGDWETQYF

V: TRBV7-9
D: -
size: -
J: TRBJ1-3
DNA: TGTGCCAGCAGCTCACCCCGGGACGCACACTCTGGAAACACCATATATTTT
CDR3: CASSSPRDAHSGNTIYF

V: TRBV10-3
D: -
size: few
J: TRBJ1-5
DNA: TGTGCCACTACATATAGCAATCAGCCCCAGCATTTT
CDR3: CATTYSNQPQHF

V: TRBV11-2
D: TRBD1
size: -
J: TRBJ2-7
DNA: TGTGCCAGCAGCTTAGGGGACAGATTATCCTACGAGCAGTACTTC
CDR3: CASSLGDRLSYEQYF

V: TRBV18
D: -
size: -
J: TRBJ2-1
DNA: TGTGCCAGCTCACCACTCCTGAACCTTGGCGACAATGAGCAGTTCTTC
CDR3: CASSPLLNLGDNEQFF

V: TRBV7-6
D: TRBD1
size: -
J: TRBJ2-2
DNA: TGTGCCAGCAGCTCCCCGGGACAGGCCTCTGGGGAGCTGTTTTTT
CDR3: CASSSPGQASGELFF

V: TRBV27
D: TRBD2
size: -
J: TRBJ2-7
DNA: TGTGCCAGCAGCTTTCTTTCGGGAGGGCCATCCTACGAGCAGTACTTC
CDR3: CASSFLSGGPSYEQYF

V: TRBV9
D: TRBD1
size: -
J: TRBJ1-1
DNA: TGTGCCAGCAGCGCCCGGACAGGGGGCAACACTGAAGCTTTCTTT
CDR3: CASSARTGGNTEAFF

V: TRBV28
D: TRBD2
size: -
J: TRBJ2-7
DNA: TGTGCCAGCAGTTTACCACGGACTAGCGGCTCGGGAGAGCAGTACTTC
CDR3: CASSLPRTSGSGEQYF

V: TRBV5-4
D: TRBD2
size: once
J: TRBJ2-7
DNA: TGTGCCAGCAGCTCCCGGGGGAAGGGACTACGCTCCTACGAGCAGTACTTC
CDR3: CASSSRGKGLRSYEQYF

V: TRBV28
D: -
size: -
J: TRBJ1-5
DNA: TGTGCCAGCAGTTTAGGGATAACCGCCAATCAGCCCCAGCATTTT
CDR3: CASSLGITANQPQHF

V: TRBV11-2
D: -
size: -
J: TRBJ2-3
DNA: TGTGCCAGCAGCTTAAGAGCGGGCGTCACAGATACGCAGTATTTT
CDR3: CASSLRAGVTDTQYF

V: TRBV15
D: -
size: -
J: TRBJ1-3
DNA: TGTGCCACCAGCGCAAAGGGGGATACCTCTGGAAACACCATATATTTT
CDR3: CATSAKGDTSGNTIYF

V: TRBV15
D: -
size: -
J: TRBJ2-7
DNA: TGTGCCACCAGCCTACAAAGAAGGGGACACGAGCAGTACTTC
CDR3: CATSLQRRGHEQYF

V: TRBV4-3
D: TRBD2
size: -
J: TRBJ2-7
DNA: TGCGCCAGCAGCCAAGGACTAGCGGGAGTTTACGAGCAGTACTTC
CDR3: CASSQGLAGVYEQYF

V: TRBV2
D: -
size: once
J: TRBJ2-7
DNA: TGTGCCAGCAGCGTGACAGCATACGAGCAGTACTTC
CDR3: CASSVTAYEQYF

V: TRBV19
D: -
size: -
J: TRBJ2-4
DNA: TGTGCCAGTAGCGTCGGGGGGCGCAACATTCAGTACTTC
CDR3: CASSVGGRNIQYF

V: TRBV19
D: -
size: once
J: TRBJ2-3
DNA: TGTGCCAGTAGTAGCGGCACAGATACGCAGTATTTT
CDR3: CASSSGTDTQYF

V: TRBV10-3
D: TRBD1
size: -
J: TRBJ2-6
DNA: TGTGCCATCAGTGAGCTAACGTGGACAGGGGAAGGGTCTGGGGCCAACGTCCTGACTTTC
CDR3: CAISELTWTGEGSGANVLTF

V: TRBV28
D: -
size: -
J: TRBJ2-3
DNA: TGTGCCAGCAGTTATGGGACTGGGGATACGCAGTATTTT
CDR3: CASSYGTGDTQYF

V: TRBV25-1
D: -
size: -
J: TRBJ1-2
DNA: TGTGCCAGCAGTCGGCAGGGCGGCTACACCTTC
CDR3: CASSRQGGYTF

V: TRBV28
D: TRBD1
size: -
J: TRBJ1-5
DNA: TGTGCCAGCAGGGACAGGGGAAGACAGCCCCAGCATTTT
CDR3: CASRDRGRQPQHF

V: TRBV5-1
D: TRBD2
size: -
J: TRBJ2-7
DNA: TGCGCCAGCAGCTTGTTGGGAGGGATCTCCTACGAGCAGTACTTC
CDR3: CASSLLGGISYEQYF

V: TRBV18
D: -
size: -
J: TRBJ2-7
DNA: TGTGCCAGCTCAACCGGGACTGGCTCCTACGAGCAGTACTTC
CDR3: CASSTGTGSYEQYF

V: TRBV14
D: TRBD1
size: once
J: TRBJ1-2
DNA: TGTGCCAGCAGCCCTAGGGGGCCGAGAAGCTATGGCTACACCTTC
CDR3: CASSPRGPRSYGYTF

V: TRBV5-4
D: -
size: -
J: TRBJ2-3
DNA: TGTGCCAGCAGCCAACCACAGGGAACAGATACGCAGTATTTT
CDR3: CASSQPQGTDTQYF

V: TRBV6-5
D: -
size: -
J: TRBJ2-7
DNA: TGTGCCAGCAAGAGGCAGGGGCGAGGGGTCTACGAGCAGTACTTC
CDR3: CASKRQGRGVYEQYF

V: TRBV27
D: TRBD2
size: -
J: TRBJ2-1
DNA: TGTGCCAGCAGCCGAGGACTAGCGGGGTACAATGAGCAGTTCTTC
CDR3: CASSRGLAGYNEQFF

V: TRBV4-1
D: -
size: -
J: TRBJ1-1
DNA: TGCGCCAGCAGCCAAGGCGGACCGACGGGTAAGGTGAACACTGAAGCTTTCTTT
CDR3: CASSQGGPTGKVNTEAFF

V: TRBV5-1
D: -
size: -
J: TRBJ2-2
DNA: TGCGCCAGCACTGACAGCACGAACACCGGGGAGCTGTTTTTT
CDR3: CASTDSTNTGELFF

V: TRBV5-1
D: TRBD1
size: -
J: TRBJ2-1
DNA: TGCGCCAGCAAGGTAGGACAGGGGGCTTACAATGAGCAGTTCTTC
CDR3: CASKVGQGAYNEQFF

V: TRBV7-2
D: -
size: -
J: TRBJ2-1
DNA: TGTGCCAGCAGCTCATACGGGACAAACAATGAGCAGTTCTTC
CDR3: CASSSYGTNNEQFF

V: TRBV11-1
D: TRBD1
size: -
J: TRBJ1-1
DNA: TGTGCCAGCAGCTTAACACAGGGGTCCGCTGAAGCTTTCTTT
CDR3: CASSLTQGSAEAFF

V: TRBV7-3
D: -
size: -
J: TRBJ2-1
DNA: TGTGCCAGCAGCTTCACTAGCATCTCCTACAATGAGCAGTTCTTC
CDR3: CASSFTSISYNEQFF

V: TRBV19
D: TRBD1
size: once
J: TRBJ1-1
DNA: TGTGCCAGTAGTATCGTAAGGGGGGACAGTCCCGCTGAAGCTTTCTTT
CDR3: CASSIVRGDSPAEAFF

V: TRBV27
D: TRBD1
size: -
J: TRBJ1-5
DNA: TGTGCCAGCAGTGGGGGGACAGGGTCTAATCAGCCCCAGCATTTT
CDR3: CASSGGTGSNQPQHF

V: TRBV19
D: TRBD1
size: -
J: TRBJ1-1
DNA: TGTGCCAGTAGTCCCTCCGGGACAGGGATGGTTTTGGACACTGAAGCTTTCTTT
CDR3: CASSPSGTGMVLDTEAFF

V: TRBV29-1
D: -
size: -
J: TRBJ2-1
DNA: TGCAGCGTCGGGACATCCGGCAATGAGCAGTTCTTC
CDR3: CSVGTSGNEQFF

V: TRBV29-1
D: -
size: -
J: TRBJ2-3
DNA: TGCAGCGTTGAAGAGTCTTTTGGGACAGATACGCAGTATTTT
CDR3: CSVEESFGTDTQYF

V: TRBV2
D: -
size: -
J: TRBJ1-1
DNA: TGTGCCAGCAGACGGAACACTGAAGCTTTCTTT
CDR3: CASRRNTEAFF

V: TRBV6-5
D: -
size: -
J: TRBJ2-7
DNA: TGTGCCAGCAGTTACTCTTTCTCGCCGAGCTCCTACGAGCAGTACTTC
CDR3: CASSYSFSPSSYEQYF

V: TRBV5-1
D: TRBD1
size: -
J: TRBJ2-7
DNA: TGCGCCAGCAGCTTGGGCCCGGGACAGGAGACCCGCGAGCAGTACTTC
CDR3: CASSLGPGQETREQYF

V: TRBV29-1
D: TRBD1
size: -
J: TRBJ2-3
DNA: TGCAGCGCCGGGACAGGGATGGGCACAGATACGCAGTATTTT
CDR3: CSAGTGMGTDTQYF

V: TRBV5-4
D: TRBD1
size: -
J: TRBJ2-7
DNA: TGTGCCAGCAGCTCCCCGGACAGGGGGCTTATCGAGCAGTACTTC
CDR3: CASSSPDRGLIEQYF